This entry features one TCR beta chain sequence. Its antigen remains unidentified. No much larger clone is present one base from it, and per-base qualities are unavailable. The CDR3 regions of human TCRbeta chains were analyzed by immunosequencing. The published analysis was carried out like this. TCRs in the repertoires were matched against a reference library of SARS-CoV-2-specific TCRs that had been generated with the MIRA antigen-specificity platform. Breadth meant the fraction of unique TCRs that were SARS-CoV-2-associated, whereas depth meant the fraction of total T cells that were SARS-CoV-2-associated. Each spike-specific TCR was assigned to its reactive spike region and to a CD4 or CD8 class using the MIRA data. Log10-transformed breadth and depth values were compared by one-way ANOVA with Sidak's multiple comparisons tests. TCRdb re-hosts the immuneACCESS table, in-frame sequences only. Its copies lack some clones; in the studies checked, an unresolved V gene accounts for under half of them, and the cause for the rest is not known. D and trimming were read from the DNA, whereas the V and J calls and clone size are those reported in that table. This sample holds tens of thousands of clones; about four fifths were observed only once. Of the sample, approximately 24% falls within the top ten clones.

The data belong to a study of T cell responses to AZD1222 COVID-19 vaccine (dated by TCRdb to 2020 to 2023). The study in broad terms: A total of 230 to 250 trial participants underwent TCR sequencing, of whom 207 had received two doses of AZD1222 and about 25 had received two doses of the MenACWY control vaccine. Trial participants were enrolled by age into 18-55, 56-69 and 70-plus year subgroups, with roughly 160, 29 and 62 TCR-sequenced participants respectively.

In the paper's terms, the time point label means: about 28 days (+/-7) after the second vaccine dose. AZD1222 recipients given second doses at about 4 weeks or at about 12 weeks were pooled, since spike-specific TCR depth and breadth were not found to differ between the two schedules. Vaccinee samples came from UK trials COV001 and COV002, including a single-blind randomized controlled phase 2/3 trial of AZD1222 (ChAdOx1 nCoV-19) in healthy adults. For TCRbeta chain sequencing, PBMC samples were collected from trial participants at day 0 and at day 28 after the second dose. General conclusions and limits of the study: Because no samples from the day 14 peak response were available, repertoires could be characterized only after the peak T cell response. A significant rise in spike-specific TCR breadth and depth was observed after two AZD1222 doses relative to day 0 and relative to MenACWY recipients. Conclusions about previously exposed vaccinees were limited because only a handful of AZD1222 recipients were SARS-CoV-2 seropositive at baseline. In the small 56-69-year group, the increase in depth fell short of significance, most likely because of low power. Vaccine-associated CD4 TCRs spanned the whole spike protein, with dominant responses in regions 160-218 and 743-854. Most participants were white British and females outnumbered males, and the authors suggested that clonal diversity may have been underestimated. Epitopes outside the regions mutated in the B.1.351 and B.1.1.7 variants were reportedly recognized by nearly half of the unique spike-specific TCRs.

The CDR3 sequence holds 17 residues, the cysteine and phenylalanine included. Only the CDR3 part of the read is kept: 51 bases, read in frame from the first base. The germline V gene encodes CDR1 KGHSH and CDR2 LQKENI. Relative to germline, V is missing 3 bases and J is missing 7 bases, with 14 bases of the junction outside any gene match. The clonotype was recovered from an adult who received the AZD1222 COVID-19 vaccine. The chain couples TRBV18 to TRBJ2-7, with TRBD1 matching 11 junction bases. This material consisted of peripheral blood, taken 28 days after the second AZD1222 dose. The DNA sequence is given as TGTGCCAGCTCACCCTCAATGACCGGGACAGGGGGTAAGGAGCAGTACTTC. This translates into CASSPSMTGTGGKEQYF.